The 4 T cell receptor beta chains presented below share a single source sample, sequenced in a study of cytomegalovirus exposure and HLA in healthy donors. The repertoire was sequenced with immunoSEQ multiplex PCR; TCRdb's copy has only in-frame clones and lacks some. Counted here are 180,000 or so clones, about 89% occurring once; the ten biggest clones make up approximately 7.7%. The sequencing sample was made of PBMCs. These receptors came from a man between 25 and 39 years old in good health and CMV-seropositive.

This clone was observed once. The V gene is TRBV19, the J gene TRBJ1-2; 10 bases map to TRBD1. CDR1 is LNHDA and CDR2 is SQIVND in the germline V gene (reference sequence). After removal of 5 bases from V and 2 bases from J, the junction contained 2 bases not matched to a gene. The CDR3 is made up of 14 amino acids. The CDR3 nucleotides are TGTGCCAGTAGTGGGACAGGGGCGAACTATGGCTACACCTTC. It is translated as CASSGTGANYGYTF. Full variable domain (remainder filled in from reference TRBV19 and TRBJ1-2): DGGITQSPKYLFRKEGQNVTLSCEQNLNHDAMYWYRQDPGQGLRLIYYSQIVNDFQKGDIAEGYSVSREKKESFPLTVTSAQKNPTAFYLCASSGTGANYGYTFGSGTRLTVV.

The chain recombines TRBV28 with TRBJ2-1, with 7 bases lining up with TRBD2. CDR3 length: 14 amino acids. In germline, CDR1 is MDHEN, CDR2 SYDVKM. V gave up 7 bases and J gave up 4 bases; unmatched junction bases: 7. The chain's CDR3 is CASTVGGNYNEQFF. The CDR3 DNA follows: TGTGCCAGCACCGTGGGGGGGAATTACAATGAGCAGTTCTTC.

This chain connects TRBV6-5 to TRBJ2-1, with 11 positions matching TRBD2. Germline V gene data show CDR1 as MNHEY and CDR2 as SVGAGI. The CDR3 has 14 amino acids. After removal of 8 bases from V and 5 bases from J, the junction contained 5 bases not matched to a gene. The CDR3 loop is CASGAGLADNEQFF. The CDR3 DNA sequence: TGTGCCAGCGGGGCGGGACTAGCGGACAATGAGCAGTTCTTC.

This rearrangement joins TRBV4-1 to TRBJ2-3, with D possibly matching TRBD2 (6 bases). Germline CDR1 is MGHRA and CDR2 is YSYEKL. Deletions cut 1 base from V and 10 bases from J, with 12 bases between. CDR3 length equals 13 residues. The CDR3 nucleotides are TGCGCCAGCAGCCAAGTCGGGGGACCCTCGCAGTATTTT. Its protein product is CASSQVGGPSQYF.